A selection of T cell receptor beta chains follows, all from one sample in a study of T cell responses to AZD1222 COVID-19 vaccine. The protocol was immunoSEQ multiplex PCR, while the TCRdb copy is restricted to in-frame clones and leaves out a portion. This table has some 120,000 clones, over 75% appearing once. The source was peripheral blood, collected on day 0 of AZD1222 vaccination. The receptor source for this set is an adult in good health. CDR3s include the opening cysteine and the closing phenylalanine or tryptophan. Each record gives: V gene, clone size, D gene, J gene, CDR3 DNA, CDR3 protein. D genes are given only for firm matches. Clone size, where shown, is once, few, many, or a class for clones that have expanded.

V gene: TRBV6-4
clone size: few
D gene: .
J gene: TRBJ1-2
CDR3 DNA: TGTGCCAGCAGTGAGTCTCCGGGGGCCTATGGCTACACCTTC
CDR3 protein: CASSESPGAYGYTF

V gene: TRBV25-1
clone size: .
D gene: .
J gene: TRBJ1-2
CDR3 DNA: TGTGCCAGCAGTGAATCGCGGAACTATGGCTACACCTTC
CDR3 protein: CASSESRNYGYTF

V gene: TRBV7-2
clone size: .
D gene: .
J gene: TRBJ2-5
CDR3 DNA: TGTGCCAGCAGCTTAGCGCTTTCCGCCACCGGGGCCCGGGAGACCCAGTACTTC
CDR3 protein: CASSLALSATGARETQYF

V gene: TRBV6-2/TRBV6-3
clone size: once
D gene: .
J gene: TRBJ1-2
CDR3 DNA: TGTGCCAGCAGTTACTCGACTTTGGGTTATGGCTACACCTTC
CDR3 protein: CASSYSTLGYGYTF

V gene: TRBV5-5
clone size: .
D gene: TRBD1
J gene: TRBJ1-1
CDR3 DNA: TGTGCCAGCAGCTTGTATCCAGGGGGGATGAACACTGAAGCTTTCTTT
CDR3 protein: CASSLYPGGMNTEAFF

V gene: TRBV4-3
clone size: .
D gene: TRBD2
J gene: TRBJ2-5
CDR3 DNA: TGCGCCAGCAGCCAAGAACGGGGGGGCCAAGAGACCCAGTACTTC
CDR3 protein: CASSQERGGQETQYF

V gene: TRBV9
clone size: few
D gene: .
J gene: TRBJ1-1
CDR3 DNA: TGTGCCAGCAGCGGCTATGAGGGCACTGAAGCTTTCTTT
CDR3 protein: CASSGYEGTEAFF

V gene: TRBV29-1
clone size: .
D gene: TRBD2
J gene: TRBJ2-7
CDR3 DNA: TGCAGCGTTGAGGCTCCGGGACTAGCGGGGGGCCCTGGCTACGAGCAGTACTTC
CDR3 protein: CSVEAPGLAGGPGYEQYF

V gene: TRBV2
clone size: once
D gene: TRBD1
J gene: TRBJ1-6
CDR3 DNA: TGTGCCAGCAGGCAGGGGGACAGCGCAAATTCACCCCTCCACTTT
CDR3 protein: CASRQGDSANSPLHF

V gene: TRBV27
clone size: .
D gene: .
J gene: TRBJ1-5
CDR3 DNA: TGTGCCAGCAGTTTAGCGGCTTTAAGCAATCAGCCCCAGCATTTT
CDR3 protein: CASSLAALSNQPQHF

V gene: TRBV28
clone size: .
D gene: .
J gene: TRBJ2-1
CDR3 DNA: TGTGCCAGCAGTTTAATTCACAATGAGCAGTTCTTC
CDR3 protein: CASSLIHNEQFF

V gene: TRBV9
clone size: once
D gene: .
J gene: TRBJ1-5
CDR3 DNA: TGTGCCAGCAGCGTAGGAGGGACAACGAGCAATCAGCCCCAGCATTTT
CDR3 protein: CASSVGGTTSNQPQHF

V gene: TRBV29-1
clone size: .
D gene: .
J gene: TRBJ1-3
CDR3 DNA: TGCAGCGTTGATGGGGGAGGAAACACCATATATTTT
CDR3 protein: CSVDGGGNTIYF

V gene: TRBV7-8
clone size: .
D gene: TRBD1
J gene: TRBJ1-2
CDR3 DNA: TGTGCCAGCAGCCCGACAGGGTTCGGCTACACCTTC
CDR3 protein: CASSPTGFGYTF

V gene: TRBV28
clone size: .
D gene: .
J gene: TRBJ2-1
CDR3 DNA: TGTGCCAGCAAATTAACAGGGTTTCAGCAATTGGGCAATGAGCAGTTCTTC
CDR3 protein: CASKLTGFQQLGNEQFF

V gene: TRBV5-1
clone size: .
D gene: .
J gene: TRBJ2-7
CDR3 DNA: TGCGCCAGCAGCTTGGGGGGTTGGGCCTACGAGCAGTACTTC
CDR3 protein: CASSLGGWAYEQYF

V gene: TRBV2
clone size: .
D gene: .
J gene: TRBJ1-4
CDR3 DNA: TGTGCCAGCAGGGAACTGATATCAACTAATGAAAAACTGTTTTTT
CDR3 protein: CASRELISTNEKLFF

V gene: TRBV9
clone size: few
D gene: .
J gene: TRBJ2-1
CDR3 DNA: TGTGCCAGCAGCGCCGAGGGGAATTACAATGAGCAGTTCTTC
CDR3 protein: CASSAEGNYNEQFF

V gene: TRBV3-1/TRBV3-2
clone size: once
D gene: TRBD1
J gene: TRBJ1-5
CDR3 DNA: TGTGCCAGCAGCCAAGGGGACAGAAAAAATCAGCCCCAGCATTTT
CDR3 protein: CASSQGDRKNQPQHF

V gene: TRBV15
clone size: once
D gene: .
J gene: TRBJ1-1
CDR3 DNA: TGTGCCACCAGCAGAGAGAGGGGCAGAACTGAAGCTTTCTTT
CDR3 protein: CATSRERGRTEAFF

V gene: TRBV4-2
clone size: once
D gene: .
J gene: TRBJ1-4
CDR3 DNA: TGTGCCAGCAGCCTCGACCCAACTAATGAAAAACTGTTTTTT
CDR3 protein: CASSLDPTNEKLFF

V gene: TRBV6-5
clone size: .
D gene: .
J gene: TRBJ2-7
CDR3 DNA: TGTGCCAGCAGTACATCAAAGGAGCAGTACTTC
CDR3 protein: CASSTSKEQYF

V gene: TRBV27
clone size: .
D gene: TRBD1
J gene: TRBJ2-1
CDR3 DNA: TGTGCCAGCAGTTCAAGGGACAGCGTTAACAATGAGCAGTTCTTC
CDR3 protein: CASSSRDSVNNEQFF

V gene: TRBV12-5
clone size: .
D gene: TRBD2
J gene: TRBJ2-5
CDR3 DNA: TGTGCTAGTGGTCCTAATTTGCTAGCGGGGGCTGACGACCAAGAGACCCAGTACTTC
CDR3 protein: CASGPNLLAGADDQETQYF

V gene: TRBV5-1
clone size: .
D gene: .
J gene: TRBJ2-7
CDR3 DNA: TGCGCCAGCAGCCGCGCCCGGCAGGGAGGCGAGCAGTACTTC
CDR3 protein: CASSRARQGGEQYF

V gene: TRBV10-2
clone size: .
D gene: TRBD1
J gene: TRBJ1-1
CDR3 DNA: TGCGCCAGCAGAGGACAGGGGGCTGAAGCTTTCTTT
CDR3 protein: CASRGQGAEAFF

V gene: TRBV9
clone size: few
D gene: TRBD1
J gene: TRBJ1-6
CDR3 DNA: TGTGCCAGCAGCACAGGGGACAGGCCTAATTCACCCCTCCACTTT
CDR3 protein: CASSTGDRPNSPLHF

V gene: TRBV6-6
clone size: .
D gene: .
J gene: TRBJ1-1
CDR3 DNA: TGTGCCAGCAGTTACTCAACGGGGACTGAAGCTTTCTTT
CDR3 protein: CASSYSTGTEAFF

V gene: TRBV28
clone size: .
D gene: TRBD2
J gene: TRBJ2-3
CDR3 DNA: TGTGCCAGCAGCCCTCGCACGCGACTAGCGGGGTTAACAGATACGCAGTATTTT
CDR3 protein: CASSPRTRLAGLTDTQYF

V gene: TRBV6-6
clone size: .
D gene: TRBD1
J gene: TRBJ2-2
CDR3 DNA: TGTGCCAGCAGCCCGGGACAGGGCCGGGCCGGGGAGCTGTTTTTT
CDR3 protein: CASSPGQGRAGELFF

V gene: TRBV28
clone size: .
D gene: TRBD2
J gene: TRBJ2-5
CDR3 DNA: TGTGCCAGCAGGCCTAGCGGGGGCCGGGAGACCCAGTACTTC
CDR3 protein: CASRPSGGRETQYF

V gene: TRBV12-5
clone size: .
D gene: TRBD1
J gene: TRBJ2-5
CDR3 DNA: TGTGCTAGTGGTAACGGACAGGGGGAGACCCAGTACTTC
CDR3 protein: CASGNGQGETQYF

V gene: TRBV6-4
clone size: .
D gene: TRBD1
J gene: TRBJ2-1
CDR3 DNA: TGTGCCAGCAGTAAGCCGGGACAGGGGTTCAATGAGCAGTTCTTC
CDR3 protein: CASSKPGQGFNEQFF

V gene: TRBV11-3
clone size: few
D gene: TRBD2
J gene: TRBJ2-5
CDR3 DNA: TGTGCCAGCAGCTTAGTAAGGAGTAGCGGGGGTACCGCGGAGACCCAGTACTTC
CDR3 protein: CASSLVRSSGGTAETQYF

V gene: TRBV28
clone size: .
D gene: .
J gene: TRBJ1-6
CDR3 DNA: TGTGCCAGCAAGGACAGCTCCTATAATTCACCCCTCCACTTT
CDR3 protein: CASKDSSYNSPLHF

V gene: TRBV5-1
clone size: .
D gene: TRBD1
J gene: TRBJ1-4
CDR3 DNA: TGCGCCAGCAGCGTGGGACAGGGGAACGAAAAACTGTTTTTT
CDR3 protein: CASSVGQGNEKLFF

V gene: TRBV6-5
clone size: .
D gene: TRBD1
J gene: TRBJ1-2
CDR3 DNA: TGTGCCAGCATTCGACAGGGGGCTATCTATGGCTACACCTTC
CDR3 protein: CASIRQGAIYGYTF